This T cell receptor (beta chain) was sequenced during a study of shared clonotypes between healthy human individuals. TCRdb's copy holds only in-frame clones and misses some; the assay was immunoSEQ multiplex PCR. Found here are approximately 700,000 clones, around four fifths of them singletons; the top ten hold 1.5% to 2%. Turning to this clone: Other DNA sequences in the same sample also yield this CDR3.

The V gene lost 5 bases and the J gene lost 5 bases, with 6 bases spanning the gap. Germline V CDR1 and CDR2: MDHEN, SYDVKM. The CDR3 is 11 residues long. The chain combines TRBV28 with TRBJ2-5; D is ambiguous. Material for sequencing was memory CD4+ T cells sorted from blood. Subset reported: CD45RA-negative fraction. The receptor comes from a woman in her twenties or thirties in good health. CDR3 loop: CASSTRETQYF. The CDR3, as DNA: TGTGCCAGCAGTACACGGGAGACCCAGTACTTC.